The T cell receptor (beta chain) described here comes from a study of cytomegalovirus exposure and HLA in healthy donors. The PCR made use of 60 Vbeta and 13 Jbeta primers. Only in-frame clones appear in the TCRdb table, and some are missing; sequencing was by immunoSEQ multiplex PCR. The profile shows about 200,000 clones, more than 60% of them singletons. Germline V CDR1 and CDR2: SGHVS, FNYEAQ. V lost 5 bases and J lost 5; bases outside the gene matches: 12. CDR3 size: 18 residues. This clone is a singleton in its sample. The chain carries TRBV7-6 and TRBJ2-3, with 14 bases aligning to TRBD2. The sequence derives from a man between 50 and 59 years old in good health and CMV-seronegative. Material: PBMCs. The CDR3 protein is CASSATSGTSGSGDTQYF. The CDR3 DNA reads TGTGCCAGCAGCGCCACCAGTGGGACTAGCGGGAGCGGAGATACGCAGTATTTT. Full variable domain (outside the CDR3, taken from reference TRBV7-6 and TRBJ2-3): GAGVSQSPRYKVTKRGQDVALRCDPISGHVSLYWYRQALGQGPEFLTYFNYEAQQDKSGLPNDRFSAERPEGSISTLTIQRTEQRDSAMYRCASSATSGTSGSGDTQYFGPGTRLTVL.